This record concerns one T cell receptor (beta chain) sequence. The target antigen is unknown. Other DNA sequences of this sample code for an identical CDR3. With no exception, relapse followed autologous stem cell transplantation in all patients, and brentuximab vedotin exposure varied. The data stem from a study of PD-1 blockade in classical Hodgkin lymphoma. Overall study results and limits: CD4+ TCR diversity climbed significantly by C4D1, unlike CD8+ TCR diversity.

The CDR3 length is 16 residues. CDR1 and CDR2 (germline): KGHSH, LQKENI. Losses at the gene ends were 2 bases for V and 0 bases for J; bases not matched to a gene: 4. TCRdb keeps only in-frame clones here, not all; method: immunoSEQ multiplex PCR. The sample shows 50,000 or so clones, around 73% of them seen only once. The source material was peripheral blood mononuclear cells (PBMCs), sampled before the second cycle of nivolumab. The chain links TRBV18 to TRBJ1-5; 7 bases align to TRBD1. This clonotype was obtained from a human donor with classical Hodgkin lymphoma. The CDR3 nucleotides read TGTGCCAGCTCACCAGGGACAGTTTATAGCAATCAGCCCCAGCATTTT. It encodes CASSPGTVYSNQPQHF.